This entry lists 7 T cell receptor beta chains sequenced from one sample in a study of cytomegalovirus exposure and HLA in healthy donors. The PCR ran on 60 Vbeta and 13 Jbeta primers. Sequencing was performed with immunoSEQ multiplex PCR; in TCRdb, only in-frame clones are kept and a portion is missing. Seen here are 65,000 to 95,000 clones, about 77% observed once, and the top ten hold around 2.6%. Sequenced material: PBMCs. All receptors come from a male donor in good health and CMV-seropositive.

This clone was found once. The chain employs TRBV9 and TRBJ1-4; possible D gene TRBD1, 5 bases. The germline V and J ends were trimmed by 0 bases and 8 bases, with 14 bases remaining between them. This CDR3 has 15 residues. Germline assignment: CDR1 SGDLS and CDR2 YYNGEE. This chain's CDR3 is CASSVGMTDREKLFF. CDR3 coding DNA: TGTGCCAGCAGCGTAGGTATGACAGATCGGGAAAAACTGTTTTTT.

The chain is built from TRBV4-2 and TRBJ2-7; TRBD2 might be the D (6 bases). Germline-derived CDR1 and CDR2 are LGHNA and YNFKEQ. This CDR3 region has 16 residues. V dropped 3 bases and J dropped 1 base, with 16 bases sitting between them. CDR3 in DNA: TGTGCCAGCAGCCACGGGGGAGGACCCTCATCCTACGAGCAGTACTTC. Its translation: CASSHGGGPSSYEQYF.

On this clone: A junction end diverges from the germline sequence, so it may reflect a read error. V usage is TRBV30 and J usage is TRBJ1-3, with a tentative D call TRBD1 (5 bases). The CDR3 loop spans 15 amino acids. Germline V gene data show CDR1 as GTSNPN and CDR2 as SVGIG (reference sequence). CDR3 coding DNA: TGTGCCTGGAGTTCAACAGGATTCTCTGGAAACGCCATATATTTT. This translates into CAWSSTGFSGNAIYF.

The chain uses TRBV11-2 and TRBJ2-1, with 9 bases identical to TRBD1. CDR1 is SGHAT and CDR2 is FQNNGV in the germline V gene. V gave up 2 bases and J gave up 4 bases; unmatched junction bases: 9. The CDR3 length is 17 residues. CDR3 loop: CASSLRPGTGSYNEQFF. The CDR3 coding sequence is TGTGCCAGCAGCTTACGGCCCGGGACAGGGTCGTACAATGAGCAGTTCTTC. Based on the CDR3 plus reference TRBV11-2 and TRBJ2-1, the full variable domain is EAGVAQSPRYKIIEKRQSVAFWCNPISGHATLYWYQQILGQGPKLLIQFQNNGVVDDSQLPKDRFSAERLKGVDSTLKIQPAKLEDSAVYLCASSLRPGTGSYNEQFFGPGTRLTVL.

The rearrangement uses TRBV7-9 and TRBJ1-5; D is unresolved. The CDR3 is made up of 12 amino acids. From germline, CDR1 is SEHNR and CDR2 FQNEAQ (reference sequence). V dropped 4 bases and J dropped 3 bases, with 4 bases sitting between them. CDR3 sequence reads: CASSSFNQPQHF. In DNA, the CDR3 is TGTGCCAGCAGCTCGTTCAATCAGCCCCAGCATTTT.

The gene calls are TRBV14 and TRBJ1-2, with a possible D match to TRBD1 (5 bases). Trimming shortened V by 3 bases and J by 3 bases, and 8 bases separated the two germline ends. CDR1 and CDR2 from the germline V gene are SGHDN and FVKESK. This CDR3 comprises 13 residues. CDR3 residues: CASSQGLDYGYTF. CDR3 sequence (DNA): TGTGCCAGCAGCCAGGGACTCGACTATGGCTACACCTTC.

The chain recombines TRBV6-1 with TRBJ1-3, with a weak D call TRBD1 (6 bases). Per germline, CDR1 MNHNS and CDR2 SASEGT. V lost 2 bases and J 4 bases, leaving 9 bases between the germline ends. This CDR3 region has 14 residues. The CDR3, as DNA: TGTGCCAGCAGTGAACAGGGGAAAGGAAACACCATATATTTT. It translates to CASSEQGKGNTIYF.